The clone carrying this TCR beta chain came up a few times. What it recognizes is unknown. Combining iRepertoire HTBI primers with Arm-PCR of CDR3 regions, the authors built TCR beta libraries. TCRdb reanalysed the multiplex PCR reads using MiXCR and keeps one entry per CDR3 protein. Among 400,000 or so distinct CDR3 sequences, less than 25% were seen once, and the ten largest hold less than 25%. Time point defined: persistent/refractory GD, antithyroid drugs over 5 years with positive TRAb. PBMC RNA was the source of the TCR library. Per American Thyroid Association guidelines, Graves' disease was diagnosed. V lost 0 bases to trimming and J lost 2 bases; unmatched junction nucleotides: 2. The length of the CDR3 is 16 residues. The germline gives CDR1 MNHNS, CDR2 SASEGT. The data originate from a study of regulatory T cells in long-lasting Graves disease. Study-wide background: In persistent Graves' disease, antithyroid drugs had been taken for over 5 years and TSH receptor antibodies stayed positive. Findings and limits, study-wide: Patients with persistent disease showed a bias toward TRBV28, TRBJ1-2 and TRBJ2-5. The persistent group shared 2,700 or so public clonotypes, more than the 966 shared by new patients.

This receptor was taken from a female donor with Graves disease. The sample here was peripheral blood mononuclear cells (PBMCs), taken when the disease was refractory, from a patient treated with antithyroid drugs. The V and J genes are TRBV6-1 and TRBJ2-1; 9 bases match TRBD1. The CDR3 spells CASSEAGTGPYNEQFF. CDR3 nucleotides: TGTGCCAGCAGTGAAGCCGGGACAGGGCCCTACAATGAGCAGTTCTTC.